A selection of T cell receptor beta chains follows, all from one sample in a study of identical twins. Via MiXCR, TCRdb re-called the 5' RACE reads, giving one row per CDR3 protein. The sample gives hundreds of thousands of distinct CDR3 sequences, roughly 8% of which show up once; 0.75% to 1% is in the top ten. Another study also made use of these data, one on yellow fever vaccine responses in identical twins.

What was sequenced was PBMCs. These receptors were collected from a young woman in good health. The conserved cysteine and the conserved F or W are not part of the CDR3 here. The order of the fields is clone size, J gene, V gene, CDR3 protein. Rows may omit the clone size; those that give it use once, few, many or a size class.

abundance: NA; j_gene: TRBJ2-7; v_gene: TRBV28; CDR3aa: ASRTQGANEQY
abundance: many; j_gene: TRBJ2-7; v_gene: TRBV5-1; CDR3aa: ASSLLWTGEYEQY
abundance: NA; j_gene: TRBJ2-3; v_gene: TRBV15; CDR3aa: ATSSPGHLTDTQY
abundance: few; j_gene: TRBJ2-7; v_gene: TRBV7-2; CDR3aa: ASRTDTAPYEQY
abundance: few; j_gene: TRBJ2-7; v_gene: TRBV29-1; CDR3aa: SVEDPAGEVYEQY
abundance: many; j_gene: TRBJ2-6; v_gene: TRBV12-3/TRBV12-4; CDR3aa: ASSLVGPGANVLT
abundance: NA; j_gene: TRBJ2-7; v_gene: TRBV6-2/TRBV6-3; CDR3aa: ASGGRGIPYEQY
abundance: few; j_gene: TRBJ2-7; v_gene: TRBV7-2; CDR3aa: ASRTGGTGRGEQY
abundance: NA; j_gene: TRBJ1-1; v_gene: TRBV7-9; CDR3aa: ASSLAMNTEAF
abundance: few; j_gene: TRBJ2-6; v_gene: TRBV11-3; CDR3aa: ASSSTGPGRANVLT
abundance: NA; j_gene: TRBJ2-1; v_gene: TRBV28; CDR3aa: ASLAASYNEQF
abundance: NA; j_gene: TRBJ2-7; v_gene: TRBV15; CDR3aa: ATSRPGASGSPNEQY
abundance: few; j_gene: TRBJ2-3; v_gene: TRBV5-5; CDR3aa: ASSTGLAGASSTDTQY
abundance: many; j_gene: TRBJ1-1; v_gene: TRBV4-1; CDR3aa: ASSQDPHTGTTEAF
abundance: few; j_gene: TRBJ2-7; v_gene: TRBV5-1; CDR3aa: ASSTGQGLANEQY
abundance: NA; j_gene: TRBJ2-6; v_gene: TRBV5-6; CDR3aa: ASSPIDRGTFWANVLT
abundance: few; j_gene: TRBJ2-7; v_gene: TRBV29-1; CDR3aa: SVTRWTDPYEQY
abundance: few; j_gene: TRBJ2-1; v_gene: TRBV4-3; CDR3aa: ASSQDRVAGRGGDEQF
abundance: few; j_gene: TRBJ2-3; v_gene: TRBV20-1; CDR3aa: SARGAPNTDTQY
abundance: few; j_gene: TRBJ2-2; v_gene: TRBV11-2; CDR3aa: ASSFRDKAGAWRELF
abundance: NA; j_gene: TRBJ2-7; v_gene: TRBV5-1; CDR3aa: ASSPGTGLREQY
abundance: NA; j_gene: TRBJ2-2; v_gene: TRBV28; CDR3aa: ASSFFGGDTGELF
abundance: NA; j_gene: TRBJ2-2; v_gene: TRBV11-2; CDR3aa: ASSLDGGRFSGELF
abundance: NA; j_gene: TRBJ2-1; v_gene: TRBV4-3; CDR3aa: ASSPHPANNEQF
abundance: NA; j_gene: TRBJ1-2; v_gene: TRBV12-3/TRBV12-4; CDR3aa: ASSRGVNYGYT
abundance: many; j_gene: TRBJ2-1; v_gene: TRBV6-5; CDR3aa: ASSYKGSSYNEQF
abundance: few; j_gene: TRBJ2-2; v_gene: TRBV28; CDR3aa: ASSFVLAGGPATGELF
abundance: many; j_gene: TRBJ2-7; v_gene: TRBV28; CDR3aa: ASTASGKLYEQY
abundance: NA; j_gene: TRBJ2-5; v_gene: TRBV5-1; CDR3aa: ASSLYGDRETQY
abundance: many; j_gene: TRBJ2-7; v_gene: TRBV2; CDR3aa: ASSEVGYEQY
abundance: few; j_gene: TRBJ1-2; v_gene: TRBV5-1; CDR3aa: ASSQKRGLDYGYT
abundance: NA; j_gene: TRBJ2-4; v_gene: TRBV15; CDR3aa: ATSKVRAGNIQY
abundance: few; j_gene: TRBJ2-1; v_gene: TRBV28; CDR3aa: ASSTRVGRYNEQF
abundance: few; j_gene: TRBJ2-1; v_gene: TRBV3-1; CDR3aa: ASSLQPGQGAREQF
abundance: many; j_gene: TRBJ2-3; v_gene: TRBV5-1; CDR3aa: ASSRLKAGVVDTQY
abundance: few; j_gene: TRBJ2-7; v_gene: TRBV15; CDR3aa: ATSRAEAGGGEQY
abundance: few; j_gene: TRBJ2-3; v_gene: TRBV24-1; CDR3aa: ATSDPGATGTDTQY
abundance: NA; j_gene: TRBJ2-3; v_gene: TRBV7-2; CDR3aa: ASSPERNTQY
abundance: many; j_gene: TRBJ2-7; v_gene: TRBV2; CDR3aa: ASSAKVGEQY
abundance: few; j_gene: TRBJ2-7; v_gene: TRBV7-9; CDR3aa: ASSLPGQDPYEQY
abundance: many; j_gene: TRBJ1-1; v_gene: TRBV5-1; CDR3aa: ASSYRGQNTEAF
abundance: few; j_gene: TRBJ2-1; v_gene: TRBV3-1; CDR3aa: ASTTNRGLAGGPNEQF
abundance: few; j_gene: TRBJ2-7; v_gene: TRBV25-1; CDR3aa: ASSEYDGAYEQY
abundance: many; j_gene: TRBJ1-6; v_gene: TRBV2; CDR3aa: ASRDRDALWSPLH
abundance: NA; j_gene: TRBJ2-3; v_gene: TRBV6-4; CDR3aa: ASSDSVSDTQY
abundance: NA; j_gene: TRBJ2-6; v_gene: TRBV2; CDR3aa: ASLSSVVGANVLT
abundance: few; j_gene: TRBJ2-6; v_gene: TRBV11-2; CDR3aa: ASSVVLAGGSGANVLT
abundance: NA; j_gene: TRBJ1-1; v_gene: TRBV9; CDR3aa: ASNPTGTHNTEAF
abundance: many; j_gene: TRBJ2-1; v_gene: TRBV6-2/TRBV6-3; CDR3aa: ASSYLSRLAGLNNEQF
abundance: NA; j_gene: TRBJ2-3; v_gene: TRBV5-1; CDR3aa: ASSPDSSSTDTQY
abundance: few; j_gene: TRBJ2-1; v_gene: TRBV27; CDR3aa: ASSNTGTSGYNEQF
abundance: few; j_gene: TRBJ2-6; v_gene: TRBV20-1; CDR3aa: SARDLEPPSGQSSGANVLT
abundance: few; j_gene: TRBJ1-2; v_gene: TRBV3-1; CDR3aa: ASSQGFRGNYGYT
abundance: many; j_gene: TRBJ2-1; v_gene: TRBV28; CDR3aa: ASARDRGYNEQF